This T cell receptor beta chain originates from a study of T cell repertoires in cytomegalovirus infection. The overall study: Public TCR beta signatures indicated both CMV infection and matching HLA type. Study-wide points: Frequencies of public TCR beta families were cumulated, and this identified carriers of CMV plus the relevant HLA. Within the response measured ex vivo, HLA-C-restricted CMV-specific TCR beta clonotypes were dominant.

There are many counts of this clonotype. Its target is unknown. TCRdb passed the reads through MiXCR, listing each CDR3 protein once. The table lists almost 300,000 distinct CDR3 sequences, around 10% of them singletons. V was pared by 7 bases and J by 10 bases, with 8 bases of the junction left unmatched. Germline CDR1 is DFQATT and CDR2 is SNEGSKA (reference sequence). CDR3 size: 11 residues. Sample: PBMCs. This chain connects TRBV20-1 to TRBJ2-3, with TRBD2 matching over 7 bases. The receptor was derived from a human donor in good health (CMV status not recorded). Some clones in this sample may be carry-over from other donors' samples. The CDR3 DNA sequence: TGCAGTGTCCCGACTAGCTCCCCGCAGTATTTT. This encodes CSVPTSSPQYF.